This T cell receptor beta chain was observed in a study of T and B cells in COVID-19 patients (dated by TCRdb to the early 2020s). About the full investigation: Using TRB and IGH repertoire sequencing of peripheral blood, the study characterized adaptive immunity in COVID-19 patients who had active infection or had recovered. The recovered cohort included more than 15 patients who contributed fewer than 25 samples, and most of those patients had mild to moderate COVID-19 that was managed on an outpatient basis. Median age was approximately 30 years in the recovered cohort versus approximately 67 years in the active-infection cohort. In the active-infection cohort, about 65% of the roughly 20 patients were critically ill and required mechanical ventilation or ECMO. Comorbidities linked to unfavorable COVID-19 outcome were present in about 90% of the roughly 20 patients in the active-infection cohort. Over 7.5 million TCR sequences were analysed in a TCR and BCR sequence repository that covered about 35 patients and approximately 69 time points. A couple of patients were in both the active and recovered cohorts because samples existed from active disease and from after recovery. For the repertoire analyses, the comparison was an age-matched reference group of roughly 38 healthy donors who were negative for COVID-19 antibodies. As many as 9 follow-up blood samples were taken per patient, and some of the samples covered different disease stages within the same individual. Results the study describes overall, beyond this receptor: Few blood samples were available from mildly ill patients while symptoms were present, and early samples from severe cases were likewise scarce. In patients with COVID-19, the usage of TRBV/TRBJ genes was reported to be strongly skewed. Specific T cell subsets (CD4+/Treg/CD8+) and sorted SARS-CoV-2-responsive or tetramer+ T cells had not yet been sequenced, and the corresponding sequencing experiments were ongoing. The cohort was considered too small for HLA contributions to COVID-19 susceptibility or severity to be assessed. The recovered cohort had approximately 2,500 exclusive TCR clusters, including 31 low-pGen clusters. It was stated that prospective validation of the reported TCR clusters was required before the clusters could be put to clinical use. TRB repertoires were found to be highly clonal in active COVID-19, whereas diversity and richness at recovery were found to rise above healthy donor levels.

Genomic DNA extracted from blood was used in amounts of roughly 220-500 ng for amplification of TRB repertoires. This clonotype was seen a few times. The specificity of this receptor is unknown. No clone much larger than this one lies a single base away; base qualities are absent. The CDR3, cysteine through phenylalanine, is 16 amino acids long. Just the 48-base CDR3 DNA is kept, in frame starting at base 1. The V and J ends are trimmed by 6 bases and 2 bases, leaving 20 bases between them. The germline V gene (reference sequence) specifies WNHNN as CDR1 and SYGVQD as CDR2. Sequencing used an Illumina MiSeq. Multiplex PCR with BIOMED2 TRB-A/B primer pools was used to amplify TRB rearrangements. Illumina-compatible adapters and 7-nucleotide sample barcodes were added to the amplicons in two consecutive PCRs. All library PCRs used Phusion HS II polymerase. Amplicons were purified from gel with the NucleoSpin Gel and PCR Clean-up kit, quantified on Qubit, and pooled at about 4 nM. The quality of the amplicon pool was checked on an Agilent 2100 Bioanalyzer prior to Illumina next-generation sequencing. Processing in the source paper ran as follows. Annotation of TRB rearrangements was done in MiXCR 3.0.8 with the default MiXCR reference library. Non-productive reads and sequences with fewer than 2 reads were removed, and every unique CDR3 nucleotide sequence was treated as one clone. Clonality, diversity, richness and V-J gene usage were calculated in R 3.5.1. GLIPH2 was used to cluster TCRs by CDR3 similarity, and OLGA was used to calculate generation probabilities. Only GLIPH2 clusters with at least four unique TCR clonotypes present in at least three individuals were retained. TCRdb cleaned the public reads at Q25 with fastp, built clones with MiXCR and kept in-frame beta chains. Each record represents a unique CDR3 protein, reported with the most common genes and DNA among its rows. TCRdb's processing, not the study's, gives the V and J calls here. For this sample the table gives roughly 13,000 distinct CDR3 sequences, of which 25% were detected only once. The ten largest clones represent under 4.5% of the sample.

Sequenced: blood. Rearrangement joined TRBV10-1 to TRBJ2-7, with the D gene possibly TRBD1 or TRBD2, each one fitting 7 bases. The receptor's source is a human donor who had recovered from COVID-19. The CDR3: CASSAGGGEPPYEQYF. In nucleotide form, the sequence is TGCGCCAGCAGCGCAGGGGGGGGAGAGCCCCCCTACGAGCAGTACTTC.